The 18 T cell receptor beta chains given below trace back to one sample, sequenced in a study of OX40 agonist ivuxolimab in advanced cancers. Generated by immunoSEQ multiplex PCR, the TCRdb table keeps only in-frame clones and is missing some. Of nearly 80,000 clones in the sample, 75% to 95% were seen once. This specimen was CD4+ or CD8+ T cells sorted from blood, taken in a trial of the OX40 agonist ivuxolimab. These receptor sequences come from an adult with an advanced solid tumor such as melanoma, head and neck, liver or kidney cancer.

The rearrangement uses TRBV18 and TRBJ2-5, with 14 nucleotides matching TRBD2. The end of the DNA is better explained by TRBJ2-7, so the J call may be wrong. The CDR3 runs to 16 residues. CDR1 KGHSH and CDR2 LQKENI come from the germline V gene. The CDR3 here is CASSPRTSGRLGEQYF. The CDR3 nucleotides are TGTGCCAGCTCACCCAGGACTAGCGGGAGGCTTGGCGAGCAGTACTTC.

CDR3 coding DNA: TGTGCCAGCAGCCCGGGGCTTCGGGGCTACACCTTC. It codes for CASSPGLRGYTF. The chain uses TRBV7-9 and TRBJ1-2; D is possibly TRBD1 (5 bases). V was shortened by 5 bases and J by 8 bases, with 12 bases between the two germline ends. CDR3 length: 12 residues. The germline CDR1 and CDR2 sequences are SEHNR and FQNEAQ (reference sequence). Using reference TRBV7-9 and TRBJ1-2 for the parts outside the CDR3, the full variable domain is DTGVSQNPRHKITKRGQNVTFRCDPISEHNRLYWYRQTLGQGPEFLTYFQNEAQLEKSRLLSDRFSAERPKGSFSTLEIQRTEQGDSAMYLCASSPGLRGYTFGSGTRLTVV.

The chain combines TRBV5-4 with TRBJ1-1; no clear D. The CDR3 loop spans 15 amino acids. The germline V gene has CDR1 SGHNT and CDR2 YYREEE (reference sequence). V gave up 1 base and J gave up 0 bases, with 10 bases separating them. CDR3 sequence: CASSLPTAMNTEAFF. The CDR3 bases are TGTGCCAGCAGCTTGCCTACAGCGATGAACACTGAAGCTTTCTTT.

This rearrangement joins TRBV5-1 to TRBJ1-3; D might be TRBD1 (5 bases). CDR3 length: 17 amino acids. V shed 2 bases and J shed 0 bases, with 15 bases lying between them. Germline CDR1 SGHRS, CDR2 YFSETQ. The CDR3 region is CASSFADLRDSGNTIYF. CDR3 nucleotide sequence: TGCGCCAGCAGCTTCGCCGATCTCAGGGACTCTGGAAACACCATATATTTT.

This chain connects TRBV4-2 to TRBJ1-5, with D perhaps matching TRBD1 (6 bases). Germline V lookup: CDR1 LGHNA, CDR2 YNFKEQ. V dropped 2 bases and J dropped 1 base, with 12 bases sitting between them. This CDR3 has 16 residues. The CDR3 reads CASSQQTGLSNQPQHF. CDR3 in DNA: TGTGCCAGCAGCCAACAAACAGGGTTGAGCAATCAGCCCCAGCATTTT.

The chain has TRBV18 and TRBJ1-3, with D unresolved. The V gene's germline CDR1 is KGHSH and CDR2 LQKENI. The CDR3 runs 13 residues. Trimming removed 6 bases from V and 4 bases from J, with 10 bases in between. The CDR3 coding sequence is TGTGCCAGCTCCCTGAAAGAGGGAAACACCATATATTTT. As protein: CASSLKEGNTIYF. Together with reference TRBV18 and TRBJ1-3, the CDR3 gives the full variable domain: NAGVMQNPRHLVRRRGQEARLRCSPMKGHSHVYWYRQLPEEGLKFMVYLQKENIIDESGMPKERFSAEFPKEGPSILRIQQVVRGDSAAYFCASSLKEGNTIYFGEGSWLTVV.

This chain uses TRBV7-2 with TRBJ2-7; D gene uncertain. The V and J ends lost 2 bases and 4 bases respectively, with 6 bases between them. The CDR3 has 12 residues. The germline V gene encodes CDR1 SGHTA and CDR2 FQGNSA. This CDR3 is CASSLSRYEQYF. The DNA for the CDR3 is TGTGCCAGCAGCTTAAGCAGATACGAGCAGTACTTC.

This sequence joins TRBV6-1 and TRBJ2-7; the D call may be TRBD1 or TRBD2 (5 bases each). The CDR3 totals 14 residues. The germline V gene has CDR1 MNHNS and CDR2 SASEGT. Trimming removed 3 bases from V and 1 base from J, with 10 bases in between. The CDR3 here is CASSEAGSSYEQYF. As DNA, the CDR3 is TGTGCCAGCAGTGAGGCAGGGAGTTCCTACGAGCAGTACTTC.

This sequence joins TRBV30 and TRBJ1-5; tentative D call: TRBD1 (5 bases). CDR3 size: 13 residues. Trimming stripped 3 bases from V and 6 bases from J, with 12 bases between. The germline V gene has CDR1 GTSNPN and CDR2 SVGIG (reference sequence). CDR3 residues: CAWSKGIGQPQHF. CDR3 in DNA: TGTGCCTGGAGCAAGGGGATTGGTCAGCCCCAGCATTTT.

The chain has TRBV4-2 and TRBJ2-7, with 8 bases aligning to TRBD2. With V trimmed by 1 base and J by 6 bases, 8 bases remained unmatched. Germline V gene data show CDR1 as LGHNA and CDR2 as YNFKEQ. There are 15 residues in the CDR3. The chain's CDR3 is CASSQVTGGPPEQYF. Written as DNA, the CDR3 is TGTGCCAGCAGCCAAGTCACGGGAGGGCCTCCCGAGCAGTACTTC.

J is TRBJ1-2 and V is TRBV11-2; D remains unclear. Trimming cost V 0 bases and J 4 bases, with 0 bases left between them. The germline CDR1 and CDR2 sequences are SGHAT and FQNNGV. The CDR3 consists of 11 residues. The CDR3 loop reads CASSLDYGYTF. In DNA form, the CDR3 reads TGTGCCAGCAGCTTAGACTATGGCTACACCTTC. The full variable domain, rest sourced from reference TRBV11-2 and TRBJ1-2, is EAGVAQSPRYKIIEKRQSVAFWCNPISGHATLYWYQQILGQGPKLLIQFQNNGVVDDSQLPKDRFSAERLKGVDSTLKIQPAKLEDSAVYLCASSLDYGYTFGSGTRLTVV.

The V and J genes are TRBV6-1 and TRBJ1-1; 9 nucleotides agree with TRBD1. V was pared by 7 bases and J by 4 bases, with 7 bases of the junction left unmatched. The CDR3 length is 14 residues. Germline values: CDR1 MNHNS, CDR2 SASEGT. The CDR3 DNA sequence: TGTGCCAGCACCAGGACAGGGGCAGTCACTGAAGCTTTCTTT. Its protein product is CASTRTGAVTEAFF.

V gene TRBV27 combines with J gene TRBJ2-7; TRBD1 matches 12 bases. The CDR3 runs 15 residues. V trimming: 1 base; J trimming: 5 bases; junction bases outside the gene matches: 3. Germline CDR1 reads MNHEY; CDR2 reads SMNVEV (reference sequence). The CDR3 region has the DNA TGTGCCAGCAGTTTATTGGGACAGGGGGCCAACGAGCAGTACTTC. It encodes CASSLLGQGANEQYF.

The chain employs TRBV5-1 and TRBJ2-5; 13 bases line up with TRBD2. The CDR3 is 17 amino acids. V dropped 0 bases and J dropped 5; count of bases not matched to a gene: 7. CDR1 and CDR2 from the germline V gene are SGHRS and YFSETQ. This CDR3 is CASSLGGTSGVMETQYF. Written as DNA, the CDR3 is TGCGCCAGCAGCTTGGGAGGGACTAGCGGGGTGATGGAGACCCAGTACTTC.

This chain connects TRBV6-5 to TRBJ2-4; 9 bases match TRBD1. The CDR3 extends over 12 amino acids. V shed 6 bases, J shed 6 bases, and the junction held 0 bases outside the gene matches. Germline CDR1 MNHEY, CDR2 SVGAGI. This chain's CDR3 is CASRQGANIQYF. The DNA of the CDR3 is TGTGCCAGCAGACAGGGGGCAAACATTCAGTACTTC.

The V gene is TRBV10-3, the J gene TRBJ2-3; no firm D call. The CDR3 is 16 residues long. V was cut by 3 bases and J by 2 bases, with 15 bases left in between. From germline, CDR1 is ENHRY and CDR2 SYGVKD. CDR3 nucleotide sequence: TGTGCCATCAGTGAAATAGGGTTGCCCCACACAGATACGCAGTATTTT. Translated, it gives CAISEIGLPHTDTQYF.

The chain recombines TRBV27 with TRBJ2-4; 10 nucleotides align to TRBD2. Germline CDR1 is MNHEY and CDR2 is SMNVEV (reference sequence). The CDR3 length is 19 residues. The trim removed 5 bases at V and 0 bases at J, leaving 13 bases unmatched. In nucleotides, the CDR3 is TGTGCCAGCAGTCCCTCGGCTAGCGGGAGCTACCAAGCCAAAAACATTCAGTACTTC. Translating gives CASSPSASGSYQAKNIQYF.

The chain uses TRBV19 and TRBJ1-1; 7 nucleotides line up with TRBD1. Germline V lookup: CDR1 LNHDA, CDR2 SQIVND (reference sequence). V shed 6 bases and J 1 base; nucleotides not matched to a gene: 5. The CDR3 sequence is 14 residues long. The CDR3 DNA is TGTGCCAGTAGCCATGGACAGGCGAACACTGAAGCTTTCTTT. This translates into CASSHGQANTEAFF.